The clone carrying this T cell receptor (beta chain) was counted between two and nine times. The antigen is undetermined. The V end was cut by 6 bases, the J end by 3 bases, with 6 bases between. Germline-derived CDR1 and CDR2 are ENHRY and SYGVKD. The CDR3 contains 11 residues. The sample is drawn from a study of identical twins. Overall study findings and caveats: Weaker excess sharing between twins was seen in beta out-of-frame sequences. The presence of invariant MAIT and iNKT cells could partly confound analyses of zero-insertion sequences.

Using its own MiXCR run on the 5' RACE reads, TCRdb lists one record per CDR3 protein. Of 650,000 to 750,000 distinct CDR3 sequences listed, approximately 22% are singletons. The same data also went into a second study, on T cells expressing NK-cell markers. This second study says: Seven donors tested HCMV-seropositive and one tested seronegative among the eight sequenced.

Sequenced sample: PBMCs. V gene TRBV10-3 combines with J gene TRBJ2-7; no clear D. The TCR sequence derives from a woman between 18 and 30 years old in good health. CDR3 bases: TGTGCCATCAGCAGCTTCTACGAGCAGTACTTC. It yields the protein CAISSFYEQYF.